This T cell receptor (beta chain) came from a study of blood T cell repertoires in COVID-19. Across the whole study: The United States, Italy and Spain were the sources of the acute and convalescent COVID-19 samples.

The protocol was immunoSEQ multiplex PCR, while the TCRdb copy is restricted to in-frame clones and leaves out a portion. The data contain under 60,000 clones, 65% to 85% of them singletons. In germline, CDR1 is LNHDA, CDR2 SQIVND (reference sequence). The CDR3 totals 14 residues. V was pared by 7 bases and J by 0 bases, with 11 bases between. Seattle patients were enrolled during active infection and followed longitudinally. The TCR sequence derives from a young man with COVID-19, enrolled during active disease. The chain carries TRBV19 and TRBJ2-3; weak D call: TRBD1 (6 bases). The sequenced sample was peripheral blood. The CDR3 DNA follows: TGTGCCAGTATGTCAGGGGCCAGCACAGATACGCAGTATTTT. Translation: CASMSGASTDTQYF.